These T cell receptor beta chains were read from a single sample in a study of blood T cell repertoires in COVID-19. Produced via immunoSEQ multiplex PCR; TCRdb's table is partial and in-frame only. The table records nearly 200,000 clones, roughly 90% of them present only once. Sample: peripheral blood. The source of these receptors is a woman aged 40 to 50 who had recovered from COVID-19. The CDR3 runs from the conserved cysteine through the conserved F or W. D genes are given only for firm matches. Clone size is shown for a subset of rows, as once, few, many or a class of expanded clone.

>TRBJ2-7|few|TRBD1|TRBV5-1
TGCGCCAGCAGCCGGGAAGGGGGCACCTACGAGCAGTACTTC
CASSREGGTYEQYF
>TRBJ1-3|-|-|TRBV25-1
TGTGCCAGCAGTGAGTTCGGGGGCTCTGGAAACACCATATATTTT
CASSEFGGSGNTIYF
>TRBJ1-5|-|-|TRBV2
TGTGCCAGCAGTGAAGCCGGACAGATCAATCAGCCCCAGCATTTT
CASSEAGQINQPQHF
>TRBJ2-1|-|-|TRBV28
TGTGCCAGCAGTTGGGGACTGAAGCAGAATGAGCAGTTCTTC
CASSWGLKQNEQFF
>TRBJ1-2|once|TRBD1|TRBV11-2
TGTGCCAGCAGTTCACGGACAGGGCGCACCTTC
CASSSRTGRTF
>TRBJ1-4|few|-|TRBV5-1
TGCGCCAGCAGCTGGGCGGGGGTGAGGGATGAAAAACTGTTTTTT
CASSWAGVRDEKLFF
>TRBJ2-7|-|TRBD2|TRBV6-5
TGTGCCAGCAGTTCTGGACTAGCGGGAGTGGGGGAGCAGTACTTC
CASSSGLAGVGEQYF
>TRBJ2-1|-|TRBD2|TRBV5-1
TGCGCCAGCAGCTTTTGGACTAGCGGGAGAGGCTACAATGAGCAGTTCTTC
CASSFWTSGRGYNEQFF
>TRBJ1-1|-|-|TRBV21-1
TGTGCCAGCACCGACAGTGAAGCTTTCTTT
CASTDSEAFF
>TRBJ2-3|-|-|TRBV19
TGTGCCAGTAGTATAGGCGCGGCGTCAGATACGCAGTATTTT
CASSIGAASDTQYF
>TRBJ2-1|-|-|TRBV28
TGTGCCAGCAGTTTACCATTGGACAGCTACAATGAGCAGTTCTTC
CASSLPLDSYNEQFF
>TRBJ2-3|-|-|TRBV11-2
TGTGCCAGCAGCTTAAGGATGGCGGAATCTAGCACAGATACGCAGTATTTT
CASSLRMAESSTDTQYF
>TRBJ2-7|-|TRBD1|TRBV12-3/TRBV12-4
TGTGCCAGCAGCCGGGACAGGGCCGCCGAGCAGTACTTC
CASSRDRAAEQYF
>TRBJ2-5|-|TRBD2|TRBV7-2
TGTGCCAGCAGAGGTGGCGGGGGGCCGGGGGCCCAGTACTTC
CASRGGGGPGAQYF
>TRBJ2-5|once|-|TRBV11-2
TGTGCCAGCAGCTTGGGACTTGAAGAGACCCAGTACTTC
CASSLGLEETQYF
>TRBJ1-1|-|TRBD1|TRBV28
TGTGCCAGCAGAATAAACCGGGACAGGGGCACTGAAGCTTTCTTT
CASRINRDRGTEAFF
>TRBJ2-3|once|TRBD2|TRBV30
TGTGCCTGGAGTGTACTGAGAACTAGCGGGAGGGCCGCAGATACGCAGTATTTT
CAWSVLRTSGRAADTQYF
>TRBJ2-3|-|TRBD2|TRBV29-1
TGCAGCGTTGTTTGGCTAGCGGGATACACAGATACGCAGTATTTT
CSVVWLAGYTDTQYF
>TRBJ1-4|-|TRBD1|TRBV4-2
TGTGCCAGCAGCCACGACCCCGGGACAGGGGGCGAAAAACTGTTTTTT
CASSHDPGTGGEKLFF
>TRBJ2-1|once|TRBD2|TRBV7-9
TGTGCCAGCAGGCAAAACCGGGACTACCGGGGAGGGAATGAGCAGTTCTTC
CASRQNRDYRGGNEQFF
>TRBJ2-1|-|TRBD2|TRBV18
TGTGCCAGCTCACGGACTAGCGGGACGAACAGGGAGCAGTTCTTC
CASSRTSGTNREQFF
>TRBJ2-3|-|TRBD1|TRBV19
TGTGCCAGTAGTTTTGGACAGGGAACAGATACGCAGTATTTT
CASSFGQGTDTQYF
>TRBJ2-7|-|-|TRBV7-8
TGTGCCAGCAGTCCCTCCTCCTACGAGCAGTACTTC
CASSPSSYEQYF
>TRBJ2-1|-|-|TRBV5-6
TGTGCCAGCAGCTTTTTAGATGAGCAGTTCTTC
CASSFLDEQFF
>TRBJ1-1|-|-|TRBV28
TGTGCCAGCAGTTCACCCGGGGAGGGGAACACTGAAGCTTTCTTT
CASSSPGEGNTEAFF
>TRBJ2-1|once|TRBD2|TRBV27
TGTGCCAGCAGTTTACCGACTAGCTCTGAGTTGAATGAGCAGTTCTTC
CASSLPTSSELNEQFF
>TRBJ2-2|few|TRBD1|TRBV7-9
TGTGCCAGCAGCGGACCGGGACAGGGCCTTATAGGCGCCGGGGAGCTGTTTTTT
CASSGPGQGLIGAGELFF
>TRBJ2-5|-|-|TRBV6-5
TGTGCCAGCAGCCCCCCGGGACTTCGAAAAGAGACCCAGTACTTC
CASSPPGLRKETQYF
>TRBJ1-6|-|TRBD1|TRBV27
TGTGCCAGCAGTGCCCCGGGACAGGGGTTTCGAGTCGGAAGTTCACCCCTCCACTTT
CASSAPGQGFRVGSSPLHF
>TRBJ2-3|-|-|TRBV5-1
TGCGCCAGCAGCTTGGGGGCCCTTGGGCCCACAGATACGCAGTATTTT
CASSLGALGPTDTQYF
>TRBJ2-2|-|TRBD2|TRBV7-9
TGTGCCAGCAGCTTAGCGCGGGGGAAGAGCACCGGGGAGCTGTTTTTT
CASSLARGKSTGELFF
>TRBJ1-4|-|-|TRBV29-1
TGCAGCGTTGAAATTGAAAGGCAGGGGTTCGGTGAAAAACTGTTTTTT
CSVEIERQGFGEKLFF
>TRBJ2-1|once|-|TRBV28
TGTGCCAGCAGAAACGGGAGAAACAATGAGCAGTTCTTC
CASRNGRNNEQFF
>TRBJ1-1|-|-|TRBV20-1
TGCAGTGCTAGGGCCGACAGTGAAGCTTTCTTT
CSARADSEAFF